Listed below are T cell receptor beta chains from one sample, sequenced in a study of spatial heterogeneity in lung cancer. TCRdb recomputed calls from the 5' RACE reads with MiXCR, one row per CDR3 protein. The table lists approximately 25,000 distinct CDR3 sequences, 3% to 3.5% of them singletons. Specimen: PBMCs, collected at surgery. The receptor set was obtained from a female donor with early-stage non-small cell lung cancer. Both conserved end residues are part of each CDR3. A D gene is named only where the DNA matches it firmly. Size values are once, few and many counts, or a class for expanded clones, and some rows have none.

d_gene: -; abundance: -; v_gene: TRBV18; j_gene: TRBJ2-5; CDR3nt: TGTGCCAGCTCACTATCCCAAGAGACCCAGTACTTC; CDR3aa: CASSLSQETQYF
d_gene: -; abundance: many; v_gene: TRBV3-1; j_gene: TRBJ2-2; CDR3nt: TGTGCCAGCAGCCAAATGCGGAACACCGGGGAGCTGTTTTTT; CDR3aa: CASSQMRNTGELFF
d_gene: -; abundance: many; v_gene: TRBV4-2; j_gene: TRBJ2-5; CDR3nt: TGTGCCAGCAGCCAAGATGGTACAGGCATTAAAGAGACCCAGTACTTC; CDR3aa: CASSQDGTGIKETQYF
d_gene: TRBD2; abundance: -; v_gene: TRBV20-1; j_gene: TRBJ2-7; CDR3nt: TGCAGTGCGGGCGGGAGCTCCTACGAGCAGTACTTC; CDR3aa: CSAGGSSYEQYF
d_gene: TRBD2; abundance: many; v_gene: TRBV5-6; j_gene: TRBJ2-3; CDR3nt: TGTGCCAGCAGTTTATCTAGCGGGAGGGCAGATACGCAGTATTTT; CDR3aa: CASSLSSGRADTQYF
d_gene: TRBD2; abundance: many; v_gene: TRBV5-1; j_gene: TRBJ2-1; CDR3nt: TGCGCCAGCAGCTTTCTGGGACTAGCGGGTGAAGAGCAGTTCTTC; CDR3aa: CASSFLGLAGEEQFF
d_gene: TRBD2; abundance: many; v_gene: TRBV9; j_gene: TRBJ2-3; CDR3nt: TGTGCCAGCAGCCCCCTAGCGGGAGCGACAGATACGCAGTATTTT; CDR3aa: CASSPLAGATDTQYF
d_gene: TRBD1; abundance: medium-sized; v_gene: TRBV7-2; j_gene: TRBJ2-5; CDR3nt: TGTGCCAGCAGCTCGACAGGGGGCGGTTTAGAGACCCAGTACTTC; CDR3aa: CASSSTGGGLETQYF
d_gene: TRBD2; abundance: many; v_gene: TRBV3-1; j_gene: TRBJ2-2; CDR3nt: TGTGCCAGCAGCTCGACTAGCGGGAGGACCGGGGAGCTGTTTTTT; CDR3aa: CASSSTSGRTGELFF
d_gene: -; abundance: many; v_gene: TRBV21-1; j_gene: TRBJ2-1; CDR3nt: TGTGCCAGCAGCAAAGCATCCATAAGCGGGAACAACAATGAGCAGTTCTTC; CDR3aa: CASSKASISGNNNEQFF
d_gene: -; abundance: many; v_gene: TRBV28; j_gene: TRBJ1-1; CDR3nt: TGTGCCAGCAGTTTGCCCACCAGGGGCACTGAAGCTTTCTTT; CDR3aa: CASSLPTRGTEAFF
d_gene: -; abundance: few; v_gene: TRBV3-1; j_gene: TRBJ2-4; CDR3nt: TGTGCCAGCAGCCAAGAGATAGGTAGCCCAGCCAAAAACATTCAGTACTTC; CDR3aa: CASSQEIGSPAKNIQYF
d_gene: -; abundance: many; v_gene: TRBV29-1; j_gene: TRBJ1-1; CDR3nt: TGCAGCGTGAGAGAGAACACTGAAGCTTTCTTT; CDR3aa: CSVRENTEAFF
d_gene: TRBD1; abundance: many; v_gene: TRBV7-6; j_gene: TRBJ1-1; CDR3nt: TGTGCCAGCAGCTTGGACAGGGGCCGCGAAGCTTTCTTT; CDR3aa: CASSLDRGREAFF
d_gene: TRBD1; abundance: many; v_gene: TRBV20-1; j_gene: TRBJ2-7; CDR3nt: TGCAGTGCTTTGGACAGGGCCGGATTCCACGAGCAGTACTTC; CDR3aa: CSALDRAGFHEQYF
d_gene: -; abundance: many; v_gene: TRBV24-1; j_gene: TRBJ1-1; CDR3nt: TGTGCCACCAGTGATCGTGACGTCCGAAACACTGAAGCTTTCTTT; CDR3aa: CATSDRDVRNTEAFF
d_gene: TRBD2; abundance: -; v_gene: TRBV7-9; j_gene: TRBJ2-1; CDR3nt: TGTGCCAGCAGCCAGGGACTAGCGGGATCCAATGAGCAGTTCTTC; CDR3aa: CASSQGLAGSNEQFF
d_gene: -; abundance: many; v_gene: TRBV20-1; j_gene: TRBJ2-7; CDR3nt: TGCAGTGCCATAGAGCCCCCGGCAGGGCCCTACGAGCAGTACTTC; CDR3aa: CSAIEPPAGPYEQYF
d_gene: TRBD1; abundance: -; v_gene: TRBV11-2; j_gene: TRBJ2-7; CDR3nt: TGTGCCAGCAGCTATGCCGGGACAGGGATCTACGAGCAGTACTTC; CDR3aa: CASSYAGTGIYEQYF
d_gene: TRBD1; abundance: -; v_gene: TRBV6-6; j_gene: TRBJ2-7; CDR3nt: TGTGCCAGCAGTTACCTAGGGACAGTCTCCTACGAGCAGTACTTC; CDR3aa: CASSYLGTVSYEQYF
d_gene: -; abundance: many; v_gene: TRBV30; j_gene: TRBJ2-1; CDR3nt: TGTGCCCTGGGCCGTCCCGGGGACTTTACATACAATGAGCAGTTCTTC; CDR3aa: CALGRPGDFTYNEQFF
d_gene: -; abundance: many; v_gene: TRBV29-1; j_gene: TRBJ2-1; CDR3nt: TGCAGCGTTTTAGGGCAGGGCAATGAGCAGTTCTTC; CDR3aa: CSVLGQGNEQFF
d_gene: -; abundance: many; v_gene: TRBV3-1; j_gene: TRBJ2-1; CDR3nt: TGTGCCAGCAGCCAAGGGGGAAAAGGGTTTTACAATGAGCAGTTCTTC; CDR3aa: CASSQGGKGFYNEQFF
d_gene: -; abundance: many; v_gene: TRBV3-1; j_gene: TRBJ2-5; CDR3nt: TGTGCCAGCAGCCCAGACGATTCGAACCAAGAGACCCAGTACTTC; CDR3aa: CASSPDDSNQETQYF
d_gene: TRBD2; abundance: many; v_gene: TRBV20-1; j_gene: TRBJ2-3; CDR3nt: TGCAGTGCTACATCCTCCGGGACTAGCGGGGGAGATACGCAGTATTTT; CDR3aa: CSATSSGTSGGDTQYF
d_gene: TRBD2; abundance: many; v_gene: TRBV12-3/TRBV12-4; j_gene: TRBJ2-5; CDR3nt: TGTGCCAGCAGTCCTAACGGGGGGGAGACCCAGTACTTC; CDR3aa: CASSPNGGETQYF
d_gene: TRBD2; abundance: many; v_gene: TRBV7-9; j_gene: TRBJ2-5; CDR3nt: TGTGCCAGCAGCCTGGGACTAGCAGGGCAAGAGACCCAGTACTTC; CDR3aa: CASSLGLAGQETQYF
d_gene: -; abundance: many; v_gene: TRBV29-1; j_gene: TRBJ1-1; CDR3nt: TGCAGCGGACGGGACGGGAACACTGAAGCTTTCTTT; CDR3aa: CSGRDGNTEAFF
d_gene: TRBD2; abundance: many; v_gene: TRBV24-1; j_gene: TRBJ2-1; CDR3nt: TGTGCCACCAGTGGTTCAACCGGGACTAGCGGGATTCAGGCCTACAATGAGCAGTTCTTC; CDR3aa: CATSGSTGTSGIQAYNEQFF
d_gene: -; abundance: many; v_gene: TRBV5-6; j_gene: TRBJ1-5; CDR3nt: TGTGCCAGCAGCTCTGCCGATCAGCCCCAGCATTTT; CDR3aa: CASSSADQPQHF
d_gene: -; abundance: many; v_gene: TRBV4-1; j_gene: TRBJ2-7; CDR3nt: TGCGCCAGCAGCCACAATCCCTGGGGGCTGGGGAGCTCCTACGAGCAGTACTTC; CDR3aa: CASSHNPWGLGSSYEQYF
d_gene: -; abundance: many; v_gene: TRBV29-1; j_gene: TRBJ2-3; CDR3nt: TGCAGCGTTGAGAGACCCCCGTCTACGCAGTATTTT; CDR3aa: CSVERPPSTQYF
d_gene: -; abundance: many; v_gene: TRBV7-2; j_gene: TRBJ1-3; CDR3nt: TGTGCCAGCAGCTTCACAGCTGGAAACACCATATATTTT; CDR3aa: CASSFTAGNTIYF
d_gene: -; abundance: many; v_gene: TRBV2; j_gene: TRBJ2-7; CDR3nt: TGTGCCACCAGTCAAAATTCGGCCTACGAGCAGTACTTC; CDR3aa: CATSQNSAYEQYF
d_gene: -; abundance: many; v_gene: TRBV2; j_gene: TRBJ2-7; CDR3nt: TGTGCCAGCAGTGACTCACTAGTTCAAGGATACGAGCAGTACTTC; CDR3aa: CASSDSLVQGYEQYF
d_gene: -; abundance: many; v_gene: TRBV29-1; j_gene: TRBJ1-6; CDR3nt: TGCAGCGTGGGCCTGACAGATAATTCACCCCTCCACTTT; CDR3aa: CSVGLTDNSPLHF